This T cell receptor beta chain is from a study of tumor and adjacent non-tumor tissue in lung cancer. Study as a whole: Patients comprised over 9 adenocarcinoma, 2 squamous cell carcinoma and 1 small cell lung cancer. The patients, 9 to 11 men and roughly 5 women, were about 31 to 76 with stage I to III disease.

Study results and limitations: Top 100 clones took a larger repertoire share in normal lung.

TCRbeta libraries were built with three rounds of nested PCR, modified from ARM-PCR. MiXCR was run by TCRdb on the multiplex PCR reads, yielding one entry per CDR3 protein. The sample shows some 80,000 distinct CDR3 sequences, 80% to 90% of them seen only once. Germline V CDR1 and CDR2: DFQATT, SNEGSKA (reference sequence). The CDR3 length is 14 residues. This clonotype was recorded once. Its matching antigen is unknown. The junction departs from germline at one end; a sequencing error may be responsible. RNA was extracted from bulk tissue without any cell sorting. More than 3 cm separated this lung sample from the edge of the tumor.

The chain links TRBV20-1 to TRBJ1-5; D is undetermined. The TCR originated in a man in his 60s with non-small cell lung cancer. Specimen: distant non-tumor lung tissue. The CDR3 nucleotides read TGCAGTACTAGGAGGAGCCCCGGCAATCAGCCCCAGCATTTT. This encodes CSTRRSPGNQPQHF.